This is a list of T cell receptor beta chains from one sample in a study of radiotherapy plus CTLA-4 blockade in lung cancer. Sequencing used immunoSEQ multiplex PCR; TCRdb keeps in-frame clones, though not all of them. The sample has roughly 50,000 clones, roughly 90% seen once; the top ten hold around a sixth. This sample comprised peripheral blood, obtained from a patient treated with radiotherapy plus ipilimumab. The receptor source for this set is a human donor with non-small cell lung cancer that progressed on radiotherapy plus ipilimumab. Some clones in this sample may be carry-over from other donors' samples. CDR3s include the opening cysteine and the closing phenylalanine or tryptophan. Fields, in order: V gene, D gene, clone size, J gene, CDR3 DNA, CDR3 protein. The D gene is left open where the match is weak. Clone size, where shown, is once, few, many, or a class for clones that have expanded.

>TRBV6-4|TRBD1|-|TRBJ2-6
TGTGCCAGCAGCCAACAGGGGGATGGGGCCAACGTCCTGACTTTC
CASSQQGDGANVLTF
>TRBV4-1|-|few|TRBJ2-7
TGCGCCAGCAGCCACAGGACTGCGAGCCACGAGCAGTACTTC
CASSHRTASHEQYF
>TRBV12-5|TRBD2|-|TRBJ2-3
TGTGCTAGTGGTTTGGTAATTACTAGCGGGAGCACAGATACGCAGTATTTT
CASGLVITSGSTDTQYF
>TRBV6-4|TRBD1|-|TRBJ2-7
TGTGCCAGCAGACCGATGGGACAGGTAGTCTACGAGCAGTACTTC
CASRPMGQVVYEQYF
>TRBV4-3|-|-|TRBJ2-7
TGCGCTAGCAGCCAAGTCGAGGCAGGGGCGGCCTACGAGCAGTACTTC
CASSQVEAGAAYEQYF
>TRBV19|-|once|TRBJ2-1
TGTGCCAGTAGTATAGAAGAGAACTCCTACAATGAGCAGTTCTTC
CASSIEENSYNEQFF
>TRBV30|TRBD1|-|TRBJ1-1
TGTGCCTGGAGTGTAACAGGGGGACCGATGTTTGCTTTCTTT
CAWSVTGGPMFAFF
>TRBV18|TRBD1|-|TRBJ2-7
TGTGCCAGCTCACGGACAGGGGGCTACGAGCAGTACTTC
CASSRTGGYEQYF
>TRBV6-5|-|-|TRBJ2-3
TGTGCCAGCAGCCTGACAGATACGCAGTATTTT
CASSLTDTQYF
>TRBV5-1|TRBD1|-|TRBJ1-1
TGCGCCAGCAGCTTGGACAGGGGAAACACTGAAGCTTTCTTT
CASSLDRGNTEAFF
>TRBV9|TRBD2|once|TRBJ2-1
TGTGCCAGTACCAGTTGGACTAGCGGGATTATCGGTGAGCAGTTCTTC
CASTSWTSGIIGEQFF
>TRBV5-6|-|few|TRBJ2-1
TGTGCCAGCAGCTCCGGACTGGTCGAAAGACGTCGGGTTGGGTTCTTC
CASSSGLVERRRVGFF
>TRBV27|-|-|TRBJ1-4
TGTGCCAGCAGTTTAATGGCAGGGTATGAAAAACTGTTTTTT
CASSLMAGYEKLFF
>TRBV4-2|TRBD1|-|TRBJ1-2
TGTGCCAGCAGCCAAGATCCCTCGGGACAGAACTATGGCTACACCTTC
CASSQDPSGQNYGYTF
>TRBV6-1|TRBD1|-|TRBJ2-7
TGTGCCAGCAGTGAGACAGGGGCGGGCGAGCAGTACTTC
CASSETGAGEQYF
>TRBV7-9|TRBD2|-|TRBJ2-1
TGTGCCAGCAGCTTAGGCGTTAGCGGGAGGGGAAATGAGCAGTTCTTC
CASSLGVSGRGNEQFF
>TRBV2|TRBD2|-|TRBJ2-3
TGTGCCAGCACTCGGCAGCGGACGGGGGAGGGTACGCAGTATTTT
CASTRQRTGEGTQYF
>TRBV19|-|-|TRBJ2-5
TGTGCCAGTAGGGGTACCGGGATGAGCGGGACCCAGTACTTC
CASRGTGMSGTQYF
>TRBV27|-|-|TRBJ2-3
TGTGCCAGCAAGGGGAGGTTTAATTCAATTGATACGCAGTATTTT
CASKGRFNSIDTQYF
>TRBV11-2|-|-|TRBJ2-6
TGTGCCAGCAGCTTAAATCCCAAAATCTCTGGGGCCAACGTCCTGACTTTC
CASSLNPKISGANVLTF
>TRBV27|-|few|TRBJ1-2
TGTGCCAGCAGTTTACGGGCGGCAGGGGTTGGCTACACCTTC
CASSLRAAGVGYTF
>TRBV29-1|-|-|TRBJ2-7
TGCAGCGTTGATATCAGAGGCCACGAGCAGTACTTC
CSVDIRGHEQYF
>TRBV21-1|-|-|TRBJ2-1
TGTGCCAGCAGCAAAGTTTGTCTAGCGGGGGCCCTTTCCTACAATGAGCAGTTCTTC
CASSKVCLAGALSYNEQFF
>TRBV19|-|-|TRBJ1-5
TGTGCCAGTAGTATAGGGGGACTTTTGGGTGATAGCAATCAGCCCCAGCATTTT
CASSIGGLLGDSNQPQHF
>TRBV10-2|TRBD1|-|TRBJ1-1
TGCGCCATCGGGACAGAGATTATGAACACTGAAGCTTTCTTT
CAIGTEIMNTEAFF
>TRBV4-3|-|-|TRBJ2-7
TGCGCCAGCAGCCAAGACGTCGCGAGGTACGAGCAGTACTTC
CASSQDVARYEQYF
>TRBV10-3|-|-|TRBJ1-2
TGTGCCATCAGTGAGTCGGTTCCGGTCTACTATGGCTACACCTTC
CAISESVPVYYGYTF
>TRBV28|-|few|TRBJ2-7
TGTGCCAGCGAGGCGGAGTCCTACGAGCAGTACTTC
CASEAESYEQYF
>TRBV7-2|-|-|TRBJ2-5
TGTGCCAGCAGCTTAGGGTCGCTGAGTTGGGAGACCCAGTACTTC
CASSLGSLSWETQYF
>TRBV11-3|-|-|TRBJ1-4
TGTGCCAGCCCCCTTTCCGGGACTTGGAGGTGTCTGACTGAAAAACTGTTTTTT
CASPLSGTWRCLTEKLFF
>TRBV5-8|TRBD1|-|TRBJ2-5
TGTGCCAGCAGCGACCCCGGGACAGGGGTGGAGACCCAGTACTTC
CASSDPGTGVETQYF
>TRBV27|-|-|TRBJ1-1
TGTGCCAGCAGTTTATCAGGTGAGGGGAACACTGAAGCTTTCTTT
CASSLSGEGNTEAFF
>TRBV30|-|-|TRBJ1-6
TGTGCCTGGCCCCCGGACAGCCGATCGCCCCTCCACTTT
CAWPPDSRSPLHF
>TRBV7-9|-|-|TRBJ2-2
TGTGCCAGCAGCTGGGCCACCGGGGAGCTGTTTTTT
CASSWATGELFF
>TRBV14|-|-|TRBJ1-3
TGTGCCAGCAGCCATCAGGTCCTTGGCGGAAACACCATATATTTT
CASSHQVLGGNTIYF
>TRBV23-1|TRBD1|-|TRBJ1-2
TGCGCCAGCAGTCAATCGAAGGGACAGGGAATAATAAACTATGGCTACACCTTC
CASSQSKGQGIINYGYTF
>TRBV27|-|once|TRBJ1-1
TGTGCCAGCAGTTTAGTCTCGGGGGACACTGAAGCTTTCTTT
CASSLVSGDTEAFF
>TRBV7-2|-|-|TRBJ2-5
TGTGCCAGCAGCTCGCCATTTGCAGGGATCCAAGAGACCCAGTACTTC
CASSSPFAGIQETQYF
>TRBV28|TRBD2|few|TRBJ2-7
TGTGCCAGCAGCCGAACTAGCGGGTGGACCTACGAGCAGTACTTC
CASSRTSGWTYEQYF
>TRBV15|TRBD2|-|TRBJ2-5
TGTGCCACCAGCAGAGGGGGGACTACCCAAGAGACCCAGTACTTC
CATSRGGTTQETQYF
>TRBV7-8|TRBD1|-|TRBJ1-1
TGTGCCAGCAGCCTATGGGGACAGATGAACACTGAAGCTTTCTTT
CASSLWGQMNTEAFF